The 15 T cell receptor beta chains listed next were all sequenced from one sample in a study of CD8+ T cells in alopecia areata. cDNA prepared by RNA extraction and subsequent reverse transcription served as the template for sequencing. Sequencing was performed with immunoSEQ multiplex PCR; in TCRdb, only in-frame clones are kept and a portion is missing. The data hold some 130,000 clones, with about 46% observed a single time. The sequencing used CD8+ T cells sorted from blood, collected at week 0. The receptors shown here come from a human donor with alopecia areata.

This clone was counted a few times. This sequence joins TRBV7-9 and TRBJ2-5; D is unclear. The CDR3 extends over 13 amino acids. Looked up from germline, CDR1 is SEHNR and CDR2 is FQNEAQ (reference sequence). With 5 bases removed from V and 5 bases from J, the gap between germline ends came to 12 bases. The CDR3 DNA is TGTGCCAGCAGCCCCAAACTCGGGGAGACCCAGTACTTC. It translates to CASSPKLGETQYF.

This clone came up a few times. The sample holds other DNA sequences that translate to the same CDR3. The chain uses TRBV13 and TRBJ2-1; the match to TRBD1 covers 8 bases. The CDR3 consists of 15 residues. Germline V gene lookup returns CDR1 PRHDT and CDR2 FYEKMQ (reference sequence). V gave up 2 bases and J gave up 9 bases; unmatched junction bases: 9. The CDR3 nucleotides are TGTGCCAGCAGCTTATTGCCCGCAGGGGGCAGTGAGCAGTTCTTC. Translated, it gives CASSLLPAGGSEQFF.

V is TRBV5-1 and J is TRBJ2-7, with D tentatively TRBD1 or TRBD2 (5 bases each). Germline lookup yields CDR1 SGHRS and CDR2 YFSETQ. The CDR3 runs to 16 residues. Trimming pared 5 bases from V and 4 bases from J, leaving 22 bases between. The CDR3: CASSSAGLGVLYEQYF. The CDR3 DNA follows: TGCGCCAGCAGTTCGGCAGGACTGGGGGTACTTTACGAGCAGTACTTC.

This clone was counted only a few times. This chain connects TRBV6-4 to TRBJ2-5; 8 bases are a match to TRBD2. The trim removed 3 bases at V and 1 base at J, leaving 4 bases unmatched. The CDR3 consists of 15 residues. Germline V gives CDR1 MRHNA, CDR2 SNTAGT. CDR3 DNA sequence: TGTGCCAGCAGTGAAAGTAGCGGGACCCAAGAGACCCAGTACTTC. It codes for CASSESSGTQETQYF.

There are a few counts of this clone. The chain joins TRBV27 to TRBJ1-2; D is possibly TRBD1 (5 bases). Germline CDR1 and CDR2: MNHEY and SMNVEV (reference sequence). CDR3 size: 12 residues. Trimming removed 4 bases at V and 8 bases at J, with 11 bases between. The CDR3 spells CASSSGSGGYTF. CDR3 in DNA: TGTGCCAGCAGTTCAGGGTCGGGCGGCTACACCTTC.

The table lists this clone with a few counts. An end of the junction differs from the germline gene, which may be a read error. This chain connects TRBV10-3 to TRBJ2-2; D remains unclear. CDR3 length equals 14 residues. Looked up from germline, CDR1 is ENHRY and CDR2 is SYGVKD. The CDR3 region has the DNA TGTGCCAGCAGTTACGTGGAGAACACCGGGGAGCTGTTTTTT. It codes for CASSYVENTGELFF.

V usage is TRBV7-9 and J usage is TRBJ1-5, with D tentatively TRBD1 (6 bases). The germline V and J ends were trimmed by 2 bases and 2 bases, with 13 bases remaining between them. The CDR3 has 16 amino acids. Germline loops: CDR1 SEHNR, CDR2 FQNEAQ (reference sequence). The CDR3, as DNA: TGTGCCAGCAGCTTATCGGGGGCGGAACGCAATCAGCCCCAGCATTTT. Protein: CASSLSGAERNQPQHF.

The rearrangement uses TRBV29-1 and TRBJ2-7; 12 bases map to TRBD2. In germline, CDR1 is SQVTM, CDR2 ANQGSEA. This CDR3 spans 17 amino acids. The V gene end was trimmed by 1 base and the J gene end by 2 bases; junction bases not matched to a gene: 9. This chain's CDR3 is CSVEGGTSGPGTYEQYF. DNA of the CDR3: TGCAGCGTTGAAGGTGGGACTAGCGGGCCGGGGACCTACGAGCAGTACTTC.

Points on this clone: An end of the junction differs from the germline gene, which may be a read error. This chain joins TRBV30 and TRBJ1-2; D not resolved. Per the germline V gene, CDR1 is GTSNPN and CDR2 is SVGIG (reference sequence). CDR3 length equals 10 residues. CDR3 nucleotides: TGTGCCTGGAGTGGATTAGGAAGCGGGTTC. Amino acid sequence: CAWSGLGSGF. The whole variable domain, remainder taken from reference TRBV30 and TRBJ1-2, is SQTIHQWPATLVQPVGSPLSLECTVEGTSNPNLYWYRQAAGRGLQLLFYSVGIGQISSEVPQNLSASRPQDRQFILSSKKLLLSDSGFYLCAWSGLGSGFGSGTRLTVV.

V is TRBV5-1 and J is TRBJ2-3; a weak D match, TRBD1 (5 bases). The germline gives CDR1 SGHRS, CDR2 YFSETQ. CDR3 length equals 13 residues. The germline V and J ends were trimmed by 3 bases and 1 base, with 6 bases remaining between them. This CDR3 reads CASSSQGTDTQYF. In nucleotides, the CDR3 is TGCGCCAGCAGCTCACAGGGCACAGATACGCAGTATTTT.

The chain recombines TRBV4-1 with TRBJ1-1, with D perhaps TRBD1 (5 bases). V lost 0 bases to trimming and J lost 0 bases, with 11 bases between them. CDR1 and CDR2 from the germline V gene are MGHRA and YSYEKL. This CDR3 comprises 16 residues. The CDR3 loop reads CASSQEIGAMNTEAFF. The CDR3 region has the DNA TGCGCCAGCAGCCAAGAAATCGGGGCAATGAACACTGAAGCTTTCTTT.

This sequence joins TRBV4-1 and TRBJ2-2; 12 bases align to TRBD2. Germline-derived CDR1 and CDR2 are MGHRA and YSYEKL. The V segment lost 5 bases and the J segment 1 base; nucleotides outside the gene matches: 5. The CDR3 is 17 residues long. The CDR3 loop is CASSSGLAGMNTGELFF. CDR3 nucleotide sequence: TGCGCCAGCAGCTCCGGACTAGCGGGGATGAACACCGGGGAGCTGTTTTTT.

This clone was seen once. This rearrangement joins TRBV6-5 to TRBJ1-6; D is possibly TRBD1 (6 bases). Trimming pared 6 bases from V and 10 bases from J, leaving 22 bases between. From germline, CDR1 is MNHEY and CDR2 SVGAGI. The CDR3 contains 16 residues. The CDR3 DNA reads TGTGCCAGCAGCTACCTCCGGGGGGAAGGGGGATCACCCCTCCACTTT. Protein: CASSYLRGEGGSPLHF.

The rearrangement joins TRBV5-1 to TRBJ2-7; TRBD1 is a possible D gene (6 bases). The CDR3 is 15 amino acids. V lost 1 base and J lost 5, with 16 bases in between. CDR1 and CDR2 (germline): SGHRS, YFSETQ. CDR3 residues: CASSLRDNPDHEQYF. In DNA form, the CDR3 reads TGCGCCAGCAGCTTGCGGGACAACCCAGACCACGAGCAGTACTTC.

This clone was seen a few times. The chain uses TRBV30 and TRBJ2-1, with TRBD2 as a possible D gene (5 bases). Germline V gene data show CDR1 as GTSNPN and CDR2 as SVGIG (reference sequence). CDR3 size: 13 residues. Trimming left V 2 bases short and J 5 bases short, with 10 bases between. CDR3 residues: CAWSPDYDNEQFF. CDR3 nucleotides: TGTGCCTGGAGTCCCGACTACGACAATGAGCAGTTCTTC.